These 25 T cell receptor beta chains share one sample of origin, sequenced in a study of post-analysis software for immune sequencing data. Unique molecular identifiers were present in the TCR beta cDNA libraries. TCRdb itself ran the PCR reads through MiXCR, one entry per CDR3 protein. Of around 160,000 distinct CDR3 sequences listed, about 37% were seen once; the top ten hold 28%. The sequences come from blood, collected after autologous hematopoietic stem cell transplantation. The receptors originated from a girl aged 10-17 years with multiple sclerosis.

This clonotype was observed a handful of times. This sequence joins TRBV9 and TRBJ1-5; D is perhaps TRBD1 (6 bases). Germline assignment: CDR1 SGDLS and CDR2 YYNGEE. Between the trimmed V and J ends, which lost 1 base and 4 bases, there was a span of 12 bases. The length of the CDR3 is 15 residues. The CDR3, as DNA: TGTGCCAGCAGCGTAACGGACAGCTTGAATCAGCCCCAGCATTTT. Its translation is CASSVTDSLNQPQHF.

The V call is TRBV13, the J call TRBJ2-7; D unclear. CDR3 size: 12 residues. Germline V CDR1 and CDR2: PRHDT, FYEKMQ (reference sequence). Between the trimmed V and J ends, which lost 6 bases and 0 bases, there was a span of 6 bases. CDR3 sequence (DNA): TGTGCCAGCAGTCAAAGCTCCTACGAGCAGTACTTC. Its translation is CASSQSSYEQYF.

The V call is TRBV7-9, the J call TRBJ2-5, with D maybe TRBD2 (5 bases). Trimming took 3 bases from V and 3 from J, leaving 11 bases between them. The CDR3 spans 14 residues. Germline V gene lookup returns CDR1 SEHNR and CDR2 FQNEAQ (reference sequence). The DNA of the CDR3 is TGTGCCAGCAGCTTCGGAGGAGCTGAAGAGACCCAGTACTTC. Its translation is CASSFGGAEETQYF.

Comment on this clonotype: This clone may be a read error of a much larger clone one base away. V and J are TRBV20-1 and TRBJ2-7; maybe TRBD2 (5 bases). The germline gives CDR1 DFQATT, CDR2 SNEGSKA (reference sequence). The ends were cut back, 3 bases at V and 4 bases at J, with 10 bases in the middle. The CDR3 covers 12 residues. The CDR3 region has the DNA TGCAGTGCTAGTAGCGAGAGTTACGAGCAGTACTTC. It yields the protein CSASSESYEQYF.

Many counts were recorded for this clonotype. The V gene is TRBV4-1, the J gene TRBJ1-1; D gene ambiguous. Between the trimmed V and J ends, which lost 4 bases and 6 bases, there was a span of 15 bases. This CDR3 has 14 residues. Germline assignment: CDR1 MGHRA and CDR2 YSYEKL. The CDR3 DNA reads TGCGCCAGCAGCCTCCCCAGCCGCGACGCTGAAGCTTTCTTT. Encoded protein: CASSLPSRDAEAFF.

Only a few counts were recorded for this clonotype. The V and J genes are TRBV6-1 and TRBJ1-5, with D perhaps TRBD1 (5 bases). The CDR3 is 15 residues long. The V end lost 3 bases, the J end lost 5 bases, and 14 bases lay between the germline ends. Germline CDR1 MNHNS, CDR2 SASEGT. In nucleotides, the CDR3 is TGTGCCAGCAGTGATGATGTCCAGGGCCATCAGCCCCAGCATTTT. As protein: CASSDDVQGHQPQHF.

This clonotype was counted many times. The V and J genes are TRBV29-1 and TRBJ1-2, with 7 bases lining up with TRBD1. CDR1 is SQVTM and CDR2 is ANQGSEA in the germline V gene. Unmatched junction bases numbered 20, after V lost 7 bases and J lost 6 bases. CDR3 size: 16 residues. The CDR3 region is CSAGERQGVSEDGYTF. The CDR3 bases are TGCAGCGCTGGAGAACGACAGGGTGTCTCTGAAGATGGCTACACCTTC. Full variable domain (remainder filled in from reference TRBV29-1 and TRBJ1-2): SAVISQKPSRDICQRGTSLTIQCQVDSQVTMMFWYRQQPGQSLTLIATANQGSEATYESGFVIDKFPISRPNLTFSTLTVSNMSPEDSSIYLCSAGERQGVSEDGYTFGSGTRLTVV.

This clonotype was counted a few times. V gene TRBV9 combines with J gene TRBJ2-1; D ambiguous. The germline CDR1 and CDR2 sequences are SGDLS and YYNGEE. The CDR3 totals 16 residues. The V gene lost 4 bases and the J gene lost 0 bases, with 14 bases spanning the gap. In DNA form, the CDR3 reads TGTGCCAGCAGCTCCCGAGAGGCTAGCTCCTACAATGAGCAGTTCTTC. Its protein is CASSSREASSYNEQFF.

This rearrangement joins TRBV28 to TRBJ2-4, with 8 nucleotides matching TRBD2. Germline V CDR1 and CDR2: MDHEN, SYDVKM. The CDR3 has 16 residues. V was pared by 5 bases and J by 4 bases, with 10 bases of the junction left unmatched. The CDR3 protein is CASSPWDSGDKNIQYF. The CDR3 DNA reads as TGTGCCAGCAGTCCTTGGGATAGCGGGGATAAAAACATTCAGTACTTC.

This clonotype occurred many times. This rearrangement joins TRBV29-1 to TRBJ2-7, with D perhaps matching TRBD1 (5 bases). CDR3 size: 12 residues. Trimming shortened V by 4 bases and J by 2 bases, and 9 bases separated the two germline ends. Germline V CDR1 and CDR2: SQVTM, ANQGSEA. CDR3 DNA: TGCAGCGTTGCTGACAGCACCTACGAGCAGTACTTC. Translation gives CSVADSTYEQYF.

This clonotype was seen many times. The chain couples TRBV12-3 or TRBV12-4 to TRBJ2-1; D unclear. V was clipped by 5 bases and J by 7 bases, with 12 bases between them. The CDR3 extends over 13 amino acids. The CDR3, as DNA: TGTGCCAGCAGTCACCCCCCCCGGAATGAGCAGTTCTTC. It is translated as CASSHPPRNEQFF.

As concerns this clonotype: Given a much more abundant clone one base away, this may be a read error. The rearrangement links TRBV6-1 to TRBJ2-7; D is possibly TRBD2 (5 bases). Germline V gene sequence: CDR1 MNHNS, CDR2 SASEGT. Trimming took off 7 bases at V and 7 bases at J, with 14 bases between the two ends. CDR3 length: 12 residues. As DNA, the CDR3 is TGTGCCAGCAATCAACCTCGGGGAGAGCAGTACTTC. Translated: CASNQPRGEQYF.

This sequence joins TRBV2 and TRBJ2-3; 11 bases are a match to TRBD2. J was trimmed by 3 bases and V by 3 bases; bases with no gene match: 8. CDR1 and CDR2 from the germline V gene are SNHLY and FYNNEI. CDR3 size: 17 residues. This CDR3 reads CASSDKLAGVATDTQYF. The CDR3 region has the DNA TGTGCCAGCAGTGACAAACTAGCGGGAGTAGCAACAGATACGCAGTATTTT.

The chain carries TRBV5-1 and TRBJ2-1; 9 bases line up with TRBD2. The CDR3 runs to 16 residues. V lost 6 bases and J lost 5; bases outside the gene matches: 12. Per the germline V gene, CDR1 is SGHRS and CDR2 is YFSETQ. The CDR3 DNA follows: TGCGCCAGCACCAACTCCCTAGCGGGATTCCACAATGAGCAGTTCTTC. This gives the protein CASTNSLAGFHNEQFF.

This clonotype has more than one count but fewer than ten. The rearrangement joins TRBV5-4 to TRBJ2-1, with 13 bases matching TRBD2. This CDR3 region has 15 residues. The V gene's germline CDR1 is SGHNT and CDR2 YYREEE (reference sequence). Trimming cost V 7 bases and J 9 bases; bases outside gene matches: 10. Here the CDR3 DNA reads TGTGCCAGCGGAAATTGGGGACTAGCGGGATCTGAGCAGTTCTTC. The encoded protein is CASGNWGLAGSEQFF.

The V gene is TRBV10-3, the J gene TRBJ1-2; 9 bases map to TRBD1. The CDR3 totals 14 residues. The V segment lost 6 bases and the J segment 4 bases; nucleotides outside the gene matches: 6. Per the germline V gene, CDR1 is ENHRY and CDR2 is SYGVKD. The CDR3 sequence: CAISADRGPYGYTF. CDR3 DNA sequence: TGTGCCATCAGCGCGGACAGGGGTCCCTATGGCTACACCTTC.

The gene calls are TRBV30 and TRBJ2-5, with D possibly matching TRBD1 (5 bases). Trimming removed 1 base at V and 1 base at J, with 10 bases between. Germline-derived CDR1 and CDR2 are GTSNPN and SVGIG (reference sequence). This CDR3 spans 14 amino acids. DNA for the CDR3: TGTGCCTGGAGTGGTGGACACATCCAAGAGACCCAGTACTTC. Its protein product is CAWSGGHIQETQYF.

The chain recombines TRBV6-2 or TRBV6-3 with TRBJ2-1, with no clear D. This CDR3 comprises 15 residues. The V gene's germline CDR1 is MNHEY and CDR2 SVGEGT. Trimming removed 5 bases from V and 4 bases from J, with 15 bases in between. In DNA form, the CDR3 reads TGTGCCAGCAGTACACCCACTATAAATTACAATGAGCAGTTCTTC. Its protein product is CASSTPTINYNEQFF.

V is TRBV20-1 and J is TRBJ2-5; D possibly uses TRBD1 or TRBD2 (5 bases each). CDR3 length: 12 residues. Germline CDR1 is DFQATT and CDR2 is SNEGSKA (reference sequence). V was shortened by 1 base and J by 5 bases, with 8 bases between the two germline ends. This CDR3 reads CSARGDAETQYF. Here the CDR3 DNA reads TGCAGTGCTAGAGGGGACGCTGAGACCCAGTACTTC.

Only a few counts were recorded for this clonotype. The chain employs TRBV28 and TRBJ2-7, with TRBD1 matching over 7 bases. After removal of 4 bases from V and 9 bases from J, the junction contained 6 bases not matched to a gene. The CDR3 covers 12 residues. Germline CDR1 and CDR2: MDHEN and SYDVKM. CDR3 region: CASSSQGRVQYF. The CDR3 DNA is TGTGCCAGCAGTTCACAGGGGCGGGTGCAGTACTTC.

Ten or more counts support this clonotype. This rearrangement joins TRBV6-2 or TRBV6-3 to TRBJ2-7; TRBD1 might be the D (6 bases). V gave up 10 bases and J gave up 3 bases, with 19 bases separating them. The CDR3 runs 14 residues. The V gene's germline CDR1 is MNHEY and CDR2 SVGEGT. Here the CDR3 DNA reads TGTGCCACCGCGTTTTTGGCAGGGGACTACGAGCAGTACTTC. Amino acid sequence: CATAFLAGDYEQYF.

This clonotype has just a few counts. This sequence joins TRBV20-1 and TRBJ1-5; D gene uncertain. V was pared by 3 bases and J by 3 bases, with 6 bases between. Looked up from germline, CDR1 is DFQATT and CDR2 is SNEGSKA (reference sequence). The CDR3 loop spans 12 amino acids. CDR3 DNA sequence: TGCAGTGCTAGCAGGAACAATCAGCCCCAGCATTTT. It yields the protein CSASRNNQPQHF.

In this sample, this clonotype turned up a few times. The chain joins TRBV6-5 to TRBJ2-6; D is unclear. This CDR3 is 18 amino acids long. CDR1 MNHEY and CDR2 SVGAGI come from the germline V gene. The V and J ends lost 2 bases and 0 bases respectively, with 14 bases between them. DNA for the CDR3: TGTGCCAGCAGTTACGGGCTTTTTGGCAGCTCTGGGGCCAACGTCCTGACTTTC. Protein sequence: CASSYGLFGSSGANVLTF.

The chain combines TRBV14 with TRBJ1-2; no clear D gene. This CDR3 spans 16 amino acids. V lost 1 base, J lost 5 bases, and 17 bases lay in between. Germline-derived CDR1 and CDR2 are SGHDN and FVKESK. Here the CDR3 reads CASSQGWSIGYYGYTF. Here the CDR3 DNA reads TGTGCCAGCAGCCAAGGATGGTCAATCGGTTATTATGGCTACACCTTC.

The sample holds one count of this clonotype. V usage is TRBV20-1 and J usage is TRBJ1-1; D perhaps matches TRBD1 (5 bases). The germline gives CDR1 DFQATT, CDR2 SNEGSKA (reference sequence). V was clipped by 5 bases and J by 4 bases, with 11 bases between them. The CDR3 runs to 12 residues. The CDR3 reads CSARWGSTEAFF. The CDR3 DNA sequence: TGCAGTGCTCGGTGGGGGTCCACTGAAGCTTTCTTT.